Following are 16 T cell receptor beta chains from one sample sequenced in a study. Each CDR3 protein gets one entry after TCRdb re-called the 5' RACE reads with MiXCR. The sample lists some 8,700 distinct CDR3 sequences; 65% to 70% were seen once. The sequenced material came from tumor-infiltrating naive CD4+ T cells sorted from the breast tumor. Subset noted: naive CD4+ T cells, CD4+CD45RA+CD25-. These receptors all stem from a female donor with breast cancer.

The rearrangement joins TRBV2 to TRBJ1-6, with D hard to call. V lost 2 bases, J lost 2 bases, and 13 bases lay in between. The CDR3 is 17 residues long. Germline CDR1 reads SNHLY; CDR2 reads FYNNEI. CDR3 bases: TGTGCCAGCAGTGAACGCGGTCCAGGCCCCTATAATTCACCCCTCCACTTT. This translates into CASSERGPGPYNSPLHF.

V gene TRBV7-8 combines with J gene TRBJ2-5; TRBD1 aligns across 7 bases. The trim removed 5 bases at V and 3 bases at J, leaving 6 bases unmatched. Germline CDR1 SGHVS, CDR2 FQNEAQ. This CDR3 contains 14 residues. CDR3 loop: CASSRGTVKETQYF. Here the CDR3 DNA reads TGTGCCAGCAGCCGAGGGACAGTCAAAGAGACCCAGTACTTC.

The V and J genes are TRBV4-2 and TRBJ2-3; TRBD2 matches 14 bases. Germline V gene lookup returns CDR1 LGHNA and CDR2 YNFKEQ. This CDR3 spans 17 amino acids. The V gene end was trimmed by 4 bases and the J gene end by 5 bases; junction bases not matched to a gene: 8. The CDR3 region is CASSPGLAGGAGDTQYF. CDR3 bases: TGTGCCAGCAGCCCAGGACTAGCGGGGGGCGCCGGAGATACGCAGTATTTT.

DNA for the CDR3: TGTGCCAGCAGCTTAGGGACAGCGAACACCGGGGAGCTGTTTTTT. Amino acids: CASSLGTANTGELFF. The chain links TRBV7-3 to TRBJ2-2, with TRBD1 matching 7 bases. The CDR3 length is 15 residues. Trimming removed 2 bases from V and 0 bases from J; junction bases left unmatched: 0. Germline V CDR1 and CDR2: SGHTA, FQGTGA.

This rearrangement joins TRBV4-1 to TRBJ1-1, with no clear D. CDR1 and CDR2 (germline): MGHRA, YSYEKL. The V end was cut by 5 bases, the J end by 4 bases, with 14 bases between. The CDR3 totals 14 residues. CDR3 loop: CASSGIGRVTEAFF. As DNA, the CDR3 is TGCGCCAGCAGCGGGATTGGACGGGTCACTGAAGCTTTCTTT.

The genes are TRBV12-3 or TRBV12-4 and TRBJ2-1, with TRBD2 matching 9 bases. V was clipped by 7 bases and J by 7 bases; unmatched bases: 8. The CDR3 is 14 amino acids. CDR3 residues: CASTLLAGVNEQFF. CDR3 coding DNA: TGTGCCAGCACCCTACTAGCGGGTGTTAATGAGCAGTTCTTC.

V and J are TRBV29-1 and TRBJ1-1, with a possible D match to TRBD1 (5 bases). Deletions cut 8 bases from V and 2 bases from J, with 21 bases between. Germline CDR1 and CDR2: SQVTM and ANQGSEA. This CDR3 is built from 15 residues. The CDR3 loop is CSRYGGGGGNTEAFF. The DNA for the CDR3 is TGCAGCAGATACGGGGGGGGGGGAGGAAACACTGAAGCTTTCTTT.

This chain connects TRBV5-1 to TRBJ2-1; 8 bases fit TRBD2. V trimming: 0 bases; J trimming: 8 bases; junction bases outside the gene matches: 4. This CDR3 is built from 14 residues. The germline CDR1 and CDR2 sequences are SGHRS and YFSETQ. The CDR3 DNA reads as TGCGCCAGCAGCTTGGCCGCGGGGGGCGATGAGCAGTTCTTC. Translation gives CASSLAAGGDEQFF.

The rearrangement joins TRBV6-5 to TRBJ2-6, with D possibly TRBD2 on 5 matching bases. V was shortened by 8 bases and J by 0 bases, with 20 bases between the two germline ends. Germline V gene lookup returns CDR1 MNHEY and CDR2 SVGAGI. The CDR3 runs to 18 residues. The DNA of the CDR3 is TGTGCCAGCGGAACGGGAACCCGAGGGATCTCTGGGGCCAACGTCCTGACTTTC. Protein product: CASGTGTRGISGANVLTF.

CDR3 region: CSATNLYEQYF. The DNA of the CDR3 is TGCAGTGCTACCAACCTATACGAGCAGTACTTC. The V gene is TRBV20-1, the J gene TRBJ2-7; D is unclear. This CDR3 region has 11 residues. V shed 4 bases and J shed 4 bases, with 8 bases lying between them. Germline values: CDR1 DFQATT, CDR2 SNEGSKA (reference sequence).

The CDR3 DNA sequence: TGCGCCAGCAGCTTCATGGGCAGGGTAGACCAGCCCCAGCATTTT. Amino acid sequence: CASSFMGRVDQPQHF. The V gene is TRBV5-1, the J gene TRBJ1-5; D is perhaps TRBD1 (5 bases). Per the germline V gene, CDR1 is SGHRS and CDR2 is YFSETQ. The CDR3 has 15 amino acids. V gave up 2 bases and J gave up 7 bases, with 16 bases separating them.

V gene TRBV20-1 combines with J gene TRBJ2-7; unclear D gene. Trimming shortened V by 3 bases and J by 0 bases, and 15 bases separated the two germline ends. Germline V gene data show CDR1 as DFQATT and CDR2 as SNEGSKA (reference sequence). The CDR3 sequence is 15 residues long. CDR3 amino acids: CSASARRSSSYEQYF. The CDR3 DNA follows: TGCAGTGCTAGCGCTCGGCGGTCTAGCTCCTACGAGCAGTACTTC.

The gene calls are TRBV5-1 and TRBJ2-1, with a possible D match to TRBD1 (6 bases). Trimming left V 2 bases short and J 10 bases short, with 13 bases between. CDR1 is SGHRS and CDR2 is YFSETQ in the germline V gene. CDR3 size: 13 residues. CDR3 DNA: TGCGCCAGCAGCTTCGAGGGGGACCCGGAGCAGTTCTTC. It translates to CASSFEGDPEQFF.

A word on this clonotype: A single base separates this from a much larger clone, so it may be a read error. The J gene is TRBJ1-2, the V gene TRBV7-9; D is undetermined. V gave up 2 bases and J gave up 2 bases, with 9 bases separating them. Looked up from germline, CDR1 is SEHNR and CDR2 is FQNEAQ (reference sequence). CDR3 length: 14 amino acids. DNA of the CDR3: TGTGCCAGCAGCTTACCAAGGAGCAACTATGGCTACACCTTC. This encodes CASSLPRSNYGYTF. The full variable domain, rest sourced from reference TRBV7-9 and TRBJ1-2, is DTGVSQNPRHKITKRGQNVTFRCDPISEHNRLYWYRQTLGQGPEFLTYFQNEAQLEKSRLLSDRFSAERPKGSFSTLEIQRTEQGDSAMYLCASSLPRSNYGYTFGSGTRLTVV.

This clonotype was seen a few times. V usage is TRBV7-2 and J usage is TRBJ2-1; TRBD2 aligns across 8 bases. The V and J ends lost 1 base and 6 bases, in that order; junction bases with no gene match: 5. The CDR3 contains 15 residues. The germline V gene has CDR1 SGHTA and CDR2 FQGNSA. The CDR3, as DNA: TGTGCCAGCAGCTTAGGTCTAGCGGGCCTCAATGAGCAGTTCTTC. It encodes CASSLGLAGLNEQFF. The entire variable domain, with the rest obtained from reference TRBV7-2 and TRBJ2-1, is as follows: GAGVSQSPSNKVTEKGKDVELRCDPISGHTALYWYRQSLGQGLEFLIYFQGNSAPDKSGLPSDRFSAERTGGSVSTLTIQRTQQEDSAVYLCASSLGLAGLNEQFFGPGTRLTVL.

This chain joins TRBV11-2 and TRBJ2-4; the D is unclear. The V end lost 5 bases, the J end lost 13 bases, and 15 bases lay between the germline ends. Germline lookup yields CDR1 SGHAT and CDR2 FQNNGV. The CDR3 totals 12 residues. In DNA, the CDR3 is TGTGCCAGCAGCCCCTACAGCCCCTCCCAGTACTTC. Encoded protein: CASSPYSPSQYF.